This T cell receptor beta chain was found in a study of T cell responses to AZD1222 COVID-19 vaccine. With V trimmed by 5 bases and J by 6 bases, 8 bases remained unmatched. Germline V lookup: CDR1 SGHAT, CDR2 FQNNGV. CDR3 size: 14 residues. Researchers grouped second doses given at about 4 or about 12 weeks into one pool. The protocol was immunoSEQ multiplex PCR, while the TCRdb copy is restricted to in-frame clones and leaves out a portion. This sample has roughly 180,000 clones, with roughly 90% found just once. Of note for this clone: The target antigen is unknown.

Study-level points and caveats: Sampling captured repertoires only after the peak T cell response. At 160-218 and 743-854, vaccine-associated CD4 TCRs were dominant, and they spanned spike. Two doses of AZD1222 preceded a rise in Spike-specific TCR breadth and depth.

The material was peripheral blood, obtained 28 days after the second AZD1222 dose. The origin of this receptor is an adult who received the AZD1222 COVID-19 vaccine. The chain combines TRBV11-2 with TRBJ2-7; 9 positions agree with TRBD1. This CDR3 reads CASSPGQGRVEQYF. The CDR3 bases are TGTGCCAGCAGCCCAGGACAGGGGCGGGTCGAGCAGTACTTC.